The 9 T cell receptor beta chains below come from one sample, sequenced in a study of CD8 T cells in ankylosing spondylitis. TCRdb re-derived calls from the 5' RACE reads in MiXCR, one entry per CDR3 protein. The sample lists 250,000 to 300,000 distinct CDR3 sequences, about 19% occurring once. The sequenced sample consisted of blood, either unsorted or a sorted T cell fraction (not recorded which). These receptors were taken from a male donor with ankylosing spondylitis or in good health (not recorded which).

This clonotype was counted at least ten times. The chain couples TRBV20-1 to TRBJ2-4, with D hard to call. The germline V gene has CDR1 DFQATT and CDR2 SNEGSKA (reference sequence). The CDR3 runs 14 residues. Trimming removed 0 bases at V and 2 bases at J, with 8 bases between. This CDR3 reads CSARDQDPKNIQYF. The CDR3 DNA reads as TGCAGTGCTAGAGATCAGGACCCCAAAAACATTCAGTACTTC.

This clonotype has at least ten counts. The V gene is TRBV20-1, the J gene TRBJ2-3; D not resolved. The germline CDR1 and CDR2 sequences are DFQATT and SNEGSKA (reference sequence). V lost 6 bases, J lost 4 bases, and 20 bases lay in between. CDR3 length equals 15 residues. CDR3 in amino acids: CSAAFSSGVADTQYF. The CDR3 region has the DNA TGCAGTGCCGCTTTCTCCTCCGGTGTGGCAGATACGCAGTATTTT.

This chain links TRBV5-6 with TRBJ2-7, with D possibly TRBD1 on 5 matching bases. The germline V gene encodes CDR1 SGHDT and CDR2 YYEEEE. The CDR3 is made up of 13 amino acids. The V and J ends lost 0 bases and 3 bases respectively, with 7 bases between them. CDR3 nucleotides: TGTGCCAGCAGCTTGGGGACAAACTACGAGCAGTACGTC. The encoded protein is CASSLGTNYEQYV.

This clonotype was counted between two and nine times. V is TRBV5-1 and J is TRBJ2-5, with 8 bases identical to TRBD1. CDR1 and CDR2 from the germline V gene are SGHRS and YFSETQ. The CDR3 contains 15 residues. V gave up 2 bases and J gave up 5 bases; unmatched junction bases: 8. This CDR3 is CASSFRSGGEETQYF. The CDR3 DNA follows: TGCGCCAGCAGCTTTCGGTCAGGGGGCGAGGAGACCCAGTACTTC. The whole variable domain, remainder taken from reference TRBV5-1 and TRBJ2-5, is KAGVTQTPRYLIKTRGQQVTLSCSPISGHRSVSWYQQTPGQGLQFLFEYFSETQRNKGNFPGRFSGRQFSNSRSEMNVSTLELGDSALYLCASSFRSGGEETQYFGPGTRLLVL.

This clonotype was observed a handful of times. CDR3 sequence (DNA): TGCAGTGCTAGAGAGGGGGAGAGCAATCAGCCCCAGCATTTT. Translation: CSAREGESNQPQHF. This rearrangement joins TRBV20-1 to TRBJ1-5, with TRBD1 as a possible D gene (5 bases). CDR1 is DFQATT and CDR2 is SNEGSKA in the germline V gene (reference sequence). V lost 0 bases and J lost 1, with 7 bases in between. There are 14 residues in the CDR3.

V and J are TRBV21-1 and TRBJ2-7; TRBD2, as called in the table, went unchecked against the DNA. TRBV21-1 has pseudogene status. The CDR3 is made up of 11 amino acids. The DNA for the CDR3 is TGTGCCAGCAGCAAAGTTCAGCGGGAGTACGTC. Translated, it gives CASSKVQREYV.

This clonotype showed up many times. V gene TRBV15 combines with J gene TRBJ2-7; 13 nucleotides line up with TRBD2. Germline lookup yields CDR1 LNHNV and CDR2 YYDKDF (reference sequence). The CDR3 is made up of 16 amino acids. V dropped 4 bases and J dropped 3; count of bases not matched to a gene: 6. CDR3 residues: CATSNGLAGVFYEQYV. The CDR3 DNA follows: TGTGCCACCAGCAATGGACTAGCGGGGGTTTTCTACGAGCAGTACGTC.

This clonotype has just a few counts. V is TRBV20-1 and J is TRBJ2-7; D unresolved. The CDR3 sequence is 12 residues long. From germline, CDR1 is DFQATT and CDR2 SNEGSKA (reference sequence). Trimming stripped 3 bases from V and 1 base from J, with 7 bases between. CDR3 sequence reads: CSASGSSYEQYV. CDR3 nucleotide sequence: TGCAGTGCTAGTGGCAGTTCCTACGAGCAGTACGTC.

The chain is built from TRBV5-1 and TRBJ2-1, with TRBD2 matching 7 bases. Germline CDR1 is SGHRS and CDR2 is YFSETQ. This CDR3 spans 15 amino acids. The junction had 9 bases not matched to a gene; V was cut back by 4 bases and J by 5 bases. CDR3 sequence: CASSRLGGSDNEQFF. In DNA, the CDR3 is TGCGCCAGCAGCCGTCTTGGCGGGAGCGACAATGAGCAGTTCTTC.